The 17 T cell receptor beta chains below were found in one sample sequenced in a study of cytomegalovirus exposure and HLA in healthy donors (dated by TCRdb to 2016 to 2017). Library generation was performed with the immunoSEQ multiplex PCR assay. As stored in TCRdb, this immuneACCESS dataset retains in-frame rearrangements with V and J assigned. A fraction of the clones does not appear; measured against another copy, unresolved V genes explain less than half of the discrepancy, and the remainder lacks a known reason. Here the sample has approximately 300,000 clones; around 90% occur a single time. The leading ten clones occupy roughly 1.2% of the sample. The sample consisted of PBMCs. These receptors originate from a woman under 40 in good health and CMV-seropositive.

CDR3 loop: CASSGSNTQYF. CDR3 coding DNA: TGTGCCAGTAGCGGGAGCAATACGCAGTATTTT. The chain is built from TRBV19 and TRBJ2-3; possible D gene TRBD2, 6 bases. Looked up from germline, CDR1 is LNHDA and CDR2 is SQIVND (reference sequence). This CDR3 has 11 amino acids. Trimming stripped 6 bases from V and 7 bases from J, with 8 bases between. Together with reference TRBV19 and TRBJ2-3, the CDR3 gives the full variable domain: DGGITQSPKYLFRKEGQNVTLSCEQNLNHDAMYWYRQDPGQGLRLIYYSQIVNDFQKGDIAEGYSVSREKKESFPLTVTSAQKNPTAFYLCASSGSNTQYFGPGTRLTVL.

This chain uses TRBV15 with TRBJ2-3, with unresolved D. V gave up 0 bases and J gave up 6 bases, with 10 bases separating them. This CDR3 is built from 14 residues. The germline V gene encodes CDR1 LNHNV and CDR2 YYDKDF (reference sequence). CDR3 in DNA: TGTGCCACCAGCAGAGACCCCGTCGTGGATACGCAGTATTTT. This gives the protein CATSRDPVVDTQYF.

The chain couples TRBV27 to TRBJ2-3; weak D call: TRBD2 (7 bases). V was cut by 2 bases and J by 11 bases, with 17 bases left in between. CDR1 and CDR2 (germline): MNHEY, SMNVEV (reference sequence). This CDR3 is 14 amino acids long. CDR3 DNA: TGTGCCAGCAGTTTAGGTGGACTAGGGGGGAGGCAGTATTTT. Translated: CASSLGGLGGRQYF.

This clone showed up just once. This sequence joins TRBV4-3 and TRBJ2-1; 7 bases align to TRBD1. This CDR3 region has 17 residues. The junction had 12 bases not matched to a gene; V was cut back by 1 base and J by 6 bases. Germline assignment: CDR1 LGHNA and CDR2 YSLEER. The CDR3 DNA follows: TGCGCCAGCAGCCAAGTAGGGGGCGGGTCCGTATTCAATGAGCAGTTCTTC. Translation: CASSQVGGGSVFNEQFF.

The chain recombines TRBV7-9 with TRBJ2-1, with 11 bases that match TRBD2. In germline, CDR1 is SEHNR, CDR2 FQNEAQ (reference sequence). This CDR3 comprises 15 residues. V shed 5 bases and J 2 bases; nucleotides not matched to a gene: 2. CDR3 nucleotides: TGTGCCAGCAGCCGTAGCGGGAGGGCCTACAATGAGCAGTTCTTC. This encodes CASSRSGRAYNEQFF.

J is TRBJ1-6 and V is TRBV6-6; D is uncertain. This CDR3 comprises 16 residues. Germline V gene lookup returns CDR1 MNHNY and CDR2 SVGAGI (reference sequence). V lost 0 bases, J lost 5 bases, and 11 bases lay in between. CDR3 in DNA: TGTGCCAGCAGTTACTCAAGGGAGCTCCATAATTCACCCCTCCACTTT. Protein sequence: CASSYSRELHNSPLHF.

The CDR3 region is CASGHSGGVGETQYF. The CDR3 DNA follows: TGTGCCAGCGGACACAGCGGGGGGGTAGGAGAGACCCAGTACTTC. J is TRBJ2-5 and V is TRBV6-6; 10 bases align to TRBD2. The ends lost 8 bases at V and 4 bases at J; junction bases unmatched: 10. The CDR3 consists of 15 residues. Germline CDR1 reads MNHNY; CDR2 reads SVGAGI (reference sequence).

V gene TRBV4-1 combines with J gene TRBJ2-5, with a weak D call TRBD2 (5 bases). V was clipped by 0 bases and J by 5 bases, with 13 bases between them. The germline gives CDR1 MGHRA, CDR2 YSYEKL. The CDR3 consists of 15 residues. DNA for the CDR3: TGCGCCAGCAGCCAAGACCCACTAGGAGCGGAGACCCAGTACTTC. It specifies CASSQDPLGAETQYF.

V and J are TRBV13 and TRBJ2-7; 8 nucleotides match TRBD2. The CDR3 contains 19 residues. Germline loops: CDR1 PRHDT, CDR2 FYEKMQ (reference sequence). V shed 6 bases, J shed 5 bases, and the junction held 24 bases outside the gene matches. The CDR3: CASRGGGTSGPFWLNEQYF. DNA for the CDR3: TGTGCCAGCAGAGGAGGCGGGACTAGTGGCCCCTTTTGGCTGAACGAGCAGTACTTC.

This chain joins TRBV5-1 and TRBJ2-7; D is possibly TRBD1 (6 bases). Germline CDR1 and CDR2: SGHRS and YFSETQ. V gave up 3 bases and J gave up 5 bases, with 18 bases separating them. The CDR3 runs 15 residues. In nucleotides, the CDR3 is TGCGCCAGCAGCTCAGCAACGACAGGCCGGGACGAGCAGTACTTC. This translates into CASSSATTGRDEQYF.

The gene calls are TRBV4-2 and TRBJ1-2; D uncertain. Germline CDR1 is LGHNA and CDR2 is YNFKEQ. CDR3 length: 12 amino acids. The V gene lost 5 bases and the J gene lost 4 bases, with 8 bases spanning the gap. CDR3 amino acids: CASSEEAYGYTF. Here the CDR3 DNA reads TGTGCCAGCAGCGAGGAAGCCTATGGCTACACCTTC.

This chain connects TRBV7-9 to TRBJ1-5, with TRBD1 matching over 9 bases. The germline V gene encodes CDR1 SEHNR and CDR2 FQNEAQ (reference sequence). J gave up 7 bases and V 6 bases, and 7 bases lay outside the gene matches. CDR3 size: 14 residues. CDR3 DNA sequence: TGTGCCAGCAGTCCGGACAGGGGATCGCAGCCCCAGCATTTT. As protein: CASSPDRGSQPQHF.

This rearrangement joins TRBV7-2 to TRBJ1-1; no definite D call. V was shortened by 3 bases and J by 3 bases, with 14 bases between the two germline ends. Germline loops: CDR1 SGHTA, CDR2 FQGNSA. The CDR3 has 15 residues. DNA for the CDR3: TGTGCCAGCAGCTTGACACTGAATCGGGACACTGAAGCTTTCTTT. Residues: CASSLTLNRDTEAFF.

This clone was counted a few times. The chain is built from TRBV29-1 and TRBJ2-5; D remains ambiguous. The germline V gene has CDR1 SQVTM and CDR2 ANQGSEA. The V end lost 2 bases, the J end lost 2 bases, and 12 bases lay between the germline ends. The CDR3 runs to 14 residues. CDR3 coding DNA: TGCAGCGTTGAAAGGCAGGCGTTGCAAGAGACCCAGTACTTC. Translated, it gives CSVERQALQETQYF.

This clone was seen just once. The chain recombines TRBV5-6 with TRBJ1-1, with D perhaps matching TRBD1 (6 bases). The length of the CDR3 is 15 residues. V lost 4 bases to trimming and J lost 4 bases, with 17 bases between them. Germline V lookup: CDR1 SGHDT, CDR2 YYEEEE. CDR3 bases: TGTGCCAGCAGCGTTACAGGGAGTTTGGGCACTGAAGCTTTCTTT. Amino acids: CASSVTGSLGTEAFF.

The gene calls are TRBV29-1 and TRBJ2-5; D not certain. This CDR3 region has 13 residues. Trimming removed 2 bases from V and 5 bases from J, with 12 bases in between. Germline V CDR1 and CDR2: SQVTM, ANQGSEA. The DNA for the CDR3 is TGCAGCGTTGAAACCCCCACAGTGGAGACCCAGTACTTC. Translated: CSVETPTVETQYF. Looking up the rest from reference TRBV29-1 and TRBJ2-5 gives the full variable domain: SAVISQKPSRDICQRGTSLTIQCQVDSQVTMMFWYRQQPGQSLTLIATANQGSEATYESGFVIDKFPISRPNLTFSTLTVSNMSPEDSSIYLCSVETPTVETQYFGPGTRLLVL.

CDR3 region: CASSLAGRVSEQYF. DNA for the CDR3: TGTGCCAGCAGCTTGGCCGGCCGGGTTTCGGAGCAGTACTTC. The chain uses TRBV5-8 and TRBJ2-7; D is undetermined. CDR1 and CDR2 (germline): SGHTS, YDEGEE. The CDR3 contains 14 residues. V was cut by 0 bases and J by 7 bases, with 14 bases left in between.